This T cell receptor (beta chain) originates from a study of regulatory T cells in long-lasting Graves disease. Study-wide findings and caveats: Those with persistent disease had in common more public clonotypes (around 2,500) than new patients (approximately 970).

With regard to this clonotype: Its target is unknown.

Time point of the sample: newly diagnosed GD, antithyroid drugs for less than 3 months. There was RNA extracted from PBMCs, and the TCR library was made from it. Through Arm-PCR of CDR3 regions and iRepertoire HTBI primers, TCR beta libraries were built. TCRdb re-called the multiplex PCR reads through MiXCR, storing one row per CDR3 protein. The repertoire holds hundreds of thousands of distinct CDR3 sequences, about 15% seen once, with about 20% in the top ten. Trimming took off 1 base at V and 5 bases at J, with 10 bases between the two ends. The V gene's germline CDR1 is SGHNT and CDR2 YYREEE (reference sequence). The length of the CDR3 is 14 residues. Another study also made use of these data, one on T cells in Graves' hyperthyroidism and ophthalmopathy. Turning to that study: Any patient presenting with uncontrolled infection, other autoimmune disease, pregnancy or lactation was left out. Each diagnosis was grounded in clinical symptoms, serum thyroxine and TRAb, thyroid ultrasound, and orbital computed tomography. From stable hyperthyroidism, ophthalmopathy was set apart by a 13 V-J model.

The specimen comprised peripheral blood mononuclear cells (PBMCs), sampled at new diagnosis, from a patient treated with antithyroid drugs. The sequence was collected from a woman in her 30s with Graves disease. J is TRBJ2-1 and V is TRBV5-4; no firm D call. The chain's CDR3 is CASSLSAHNNEQFF. CDR3 sequence (DNA): TGTGCCAGCAGCTTGTCTGCTCACAACAATGAGCAGTTCTTC.